What follows are 6 T cell receptor beta chains derived from one specimen sequenced in a study of shared clonotypes between healthy human individuals. Data came from immunoSEQ multiplex PCR; TCRdb stores just in-frame clones and leaves some out. The data hold approximately 1.5 million clones, with approximately 98% observed a single time. Sequenced material: naive CD4+ T cells sorted from blood. Subset here: CD45RA+ positively selected. Receptor source: a man aged 30 to 39 in good health.

The chain uses TRBV27 and TRBJ2-3; TRBD1 matches at 8 bases. Trimming at V came to 9 bases and at J to 2 bases, leaving 4 bases not matched to a gene. The CDR3 sequence is 13 residues long. CDR1 and CDR2 from the germline V gene are MNHEY and SMNVEV (reference sequence). CDR3 coding DNA: TGTGCCAGTAGGACAGGGTACACAGATACGCAGTATTTT. It is translated as CASRTGYTDTQYF.

The chain uses TRBV29-1 and TRBJ1-1; D gene ambiguous. This CDR3 is built from 12 residues. Germline V gives CDR1 SQVTM, CDR2 ANQGSEA. The V and J ends lost 5 bases and 6 bases respectively, with 13 bases between them. In DNA form, the CDR3 reads TGCAGCGTTCTTTATGGTTCGCCTGAAGCTTTCTTT. It encodes CSVLYGSPEAFF.

The J gene is TRBJ1-1, the V gene TRBV30, with TRBD1 matching 7 bases. The trim removed 3 bases at V and 2 bases at J, leaving 9 bases unmatched. Per germline, CDR1 GTSNPN and CDR2 SVGIG (reference sequence). This CDR3 has 15 residues. The CDR3: CAWRLTTGVNTEAFF. The CDR3 coding sequence is TGTGCCTGGAGACTCACCACAGGGGTCAACACTGAAGCTTTCTTT.

The J gene is TRBJ2-7, the V gene TRBV6-1; the D gene is possibly TRBD2 (6 bases). Trimming left V 3 bases short and J 3 bases short, with 12 bases between. CDR3 length: 14 residues. Germline V CDR1 and CDR2: MNHNS, SASEGT. The CDR3 bases are TGTGCCAGCAGTGAGGAGGGCAGTAACTACGAGCAGTACTTC. This gives the protein CASSEEGSNYEQYF.

The rearrangement links TRBV28 to TRBJ2-6; D is perhaps TRBD2 (6 bases). The V end was cut by 7 bases, the J end by 1 base, with 14 bases between. This CDR3 has 16 residues. The V gene's germline CDR1 is MDHEN and CDR2 SYDVKM. The CDR3, as DNA: TGTGCCAGCAACCCCCAACTAGCTTCTGGGGCCAACGTCCTGACTTTC. Translation: CASNPQLASGANVLTF.

The chain combines TRBV7-2 with TRBJ1-5; D is possibly TRBD1 (6 bases). The V gene's germline CDR1 is SGHTA and CDR2 FQGNSA. Trimming removed 5 bases from V and 0 bases from J, with 11 bases in between. The CDR3 extends over 15 amino acids. In nucleotides, the CDR3 is TGTGCCAGCAGCATGGACAGAAATAGCAATCAGCCCCAGCATTTT. As protein: CASSMDRNSNQPQHF. The full variable domain, with the rest looked up from reference TRBV7-2 and TRBJ1-5, is GAGVSQSPSNKVTEKGKDVELRCDPISGHTALYWYRQSLGQGLEFLIYFQGNSAPDKSGLPSDRFSAERTGGSVSTLTIQRTQQEDSAVYLCASSMDRNSNQPQHFGDGTRLSIL.